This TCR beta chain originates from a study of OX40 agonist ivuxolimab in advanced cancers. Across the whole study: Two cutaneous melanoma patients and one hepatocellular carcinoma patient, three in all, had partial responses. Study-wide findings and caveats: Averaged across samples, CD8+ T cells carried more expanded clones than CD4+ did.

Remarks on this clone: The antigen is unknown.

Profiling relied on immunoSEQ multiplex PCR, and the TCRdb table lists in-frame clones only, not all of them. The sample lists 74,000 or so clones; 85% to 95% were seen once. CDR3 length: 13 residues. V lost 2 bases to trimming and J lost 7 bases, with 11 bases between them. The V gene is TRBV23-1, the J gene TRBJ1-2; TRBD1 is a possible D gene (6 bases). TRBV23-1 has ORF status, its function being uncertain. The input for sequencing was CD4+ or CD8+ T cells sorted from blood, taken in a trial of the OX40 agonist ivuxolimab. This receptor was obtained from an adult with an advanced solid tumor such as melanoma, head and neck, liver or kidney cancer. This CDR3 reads CASSQPQGFGYTF. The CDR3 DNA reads TGCGCCAGCAGTCAACCACAGGGTTTTGGCTACACCTTC.